This T cell receptor (beta chain) was retrieved from a study of T-cell reconstitution after alpha-beta-depleted transplantation in children. During its preparation, the TCRbeta library received unique molecular identifiers. Using its own MiXCR run on the PCR reads, TCRdb lists one record per CDR3 protein. Among some 75,000 distinct CDR3 sequences listed, about 7% were seen once. Sequences were derived from PBMCs from the stem cell graft donor, sampled from the stem cell graft. This receptor was taken from a human donor who donated a stem cell graft to a child with acute lymphoblastic leukemia.

The CDR3 spells CASSPLRGNTEAFF. CDR3 DNA sequence: TGTGCCAGCTCACCACTGAGGGGTAACACTGAAGCTTTCTTT. The rearrangement links TRBV18 to TRBJ1-1, with D possibly being TRBD1 (5 bases). Germline V gives CDR1 KGHSH, CDR2 LQKENI. The germline V and J ends were trimmed by 1 base and 2 bases, with 8 bases remaining between them. The CDR3 totals 14 residues.